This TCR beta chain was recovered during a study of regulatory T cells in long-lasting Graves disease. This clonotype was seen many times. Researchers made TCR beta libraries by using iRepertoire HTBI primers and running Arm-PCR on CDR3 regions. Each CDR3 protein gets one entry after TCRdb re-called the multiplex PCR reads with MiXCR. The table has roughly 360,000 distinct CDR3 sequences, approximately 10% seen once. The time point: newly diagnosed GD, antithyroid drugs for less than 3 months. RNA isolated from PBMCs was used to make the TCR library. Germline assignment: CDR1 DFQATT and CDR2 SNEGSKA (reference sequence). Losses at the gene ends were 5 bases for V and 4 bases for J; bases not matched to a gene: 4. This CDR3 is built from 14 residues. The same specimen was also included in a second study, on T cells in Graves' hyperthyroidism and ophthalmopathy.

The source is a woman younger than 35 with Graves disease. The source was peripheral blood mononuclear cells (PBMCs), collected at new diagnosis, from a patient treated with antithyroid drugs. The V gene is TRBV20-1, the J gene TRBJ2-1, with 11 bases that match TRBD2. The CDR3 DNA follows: TGCAGTGCTGTAACTAGCGGGGGTTACAATGAGCAGTTCTTC. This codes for CSAVTSGGYNEQFF.